This T cell receptor (beta chain) was captured by sequencing in a study of glioma-infiltrating T cells. Study background: Before surgery, glioma patients received dexamethasone for at most six days.

J lost 3 bases, V lost 5 bases, and 5 bases had no gene match. Germline V gene data show CDR1 as SGHTA and CDR2 as FQGNSA. This CDR3 has 15 amino acids. Amplification of TCR alpha and beta CDR3 regions from RNA used iRepertoire nested multiplex PCR. From the multiplex PCR reads, TCRdb called clonotypes with MiXCR, one entry per CDR3 protein. The sample consists of around 390,000 distinct CDR3 sequences, roughly two fifths of them appearing once. This clonotype was recorded at least ten times. Sample: glioma tissue, nonneoplastic brain tissue, or PBMCs (not recorded which). The TCR was taken from a human donor with low-grade glioma or glioblastoma, undergoing nonglioma brain surgery, or in good health (not recorded which). This chain joins TRBV7-2 and TRBJ2-3, with TRBD2 matching 10 bases. CDR3 sequence: CASSPGGLATDTQYF. The CDR3 region has the DNA TGTGCCAGCAGCCCCGGGGGACTAGCGACAGATACGCAGTATTTT.